These T cell receptor beta chains were read from a single sample in a study of blood T cell repertoires in COVID-19. Clones were read by immunoSEQ multiplex PCR, and TCRdb kept only the in-frame ones, dropping some. The sample shows approximately 240,000 clones, more than 60% of them seen only once. Specimen: peripheral blood. These receptors all come from a woman aged 40 to 49 with active or convalescent COVID-19. Each CDR3 is given with its conserved first and last residue. The D gene is left open where the match is weak. Not all rows give a size; the values are once, few, many and, for expanded clones, a class.

J gene,D gene,clone size,V gene,CDR3 protein,CDR3 DNA
TRBJ1-3,.,.,TRBV18,CASSPSGSGNTIYF,TGTGCCAGCTCACCCAGCGGCTCTGGAAACACCATATATTTT
TRBJ2-7,.,.,TRBV11-2,CASSLDRAVEQYF,TGTGCCAGCAGCTTAGACAGGGCGGTCGAGCAGTACTTC
TRBJ2-3,TRBD2,.,TRBV5-8,CASSSGLAGATLTDTQYF,TGTGCCAGCAGCTCGGGACTAGCGGGGGCGACACTCACAGATACGCAGTATTTT
TRBJ2-3,TRBD1,.,TRBV5-1,CASSLTGAYTDTQYF,TGCGCCAGCAGCTTGACAGGGGCCTACACAGATACGCAGTATTTT
TRBJ1-2,.,.,TRBV9,CASSGLAGLGYTF,TGTGCCAGCAGTGGGTTGGCGGGGCTCGGCTACACCTTC
TRBJ2-7,.,.,TRBV27,CASSPESIRHSYEQYF,TGTGCCAGCAGTCCCGAGAGCATTCGCCACTCCTACGAGCAGTACTTC
TRBJ1-3,.,few,TRBV19,CASTLGGSGNTIYF,TGTGCCAGTACCTTGGGGGGGTCTGGAAACACCATATATTTT
TRBJ2-1,TRBD1,.,TRBV7-7,CASSLSPGQYNEQFF,TGTGCTAGCAGCTTAAGCCCGGGACAGTACAATGAGCAGTTCTTC
TRBJ1-1,.,.,TRBV19,CASSSYAASGVTEAFF,TGTGCCAGTAGCTCATACGCTGCTTCGGGGGTCACTGAAGCTTTCTTT
TRBJ1-1,.,.,TRBV18,CASSRPNRDSEAFF,TGTGCCAGCTCACGACCAAACAGGGATTCTGAAGCTTTCTTT
TRBJ2-7,.,.,TRBV5-1,CASSLGGTGSYEQYF,TGCGCCAGCAGCTTGGGGGGGACTGGTTCCTACGAGCAGTACTTC
TRBJ1-1,TRBD1,.,TRBV11-2,CASSLDRKGASFF,TGTGCCAGCAGCTTAGATCGGAAGGGGGCCTCTTTCTTT
TRBJ2-5,.,.,TRBV18,CASSRDRQETQYF,TGTGCCAGCTCCCGAGACAGACAAGAGACCCAGTACTTC
TRBJ2-7,TRBD1,many,TRBV19,CASSRTGGSYEQYF,TGTGCCAGTAGTCGGACAGGGGGTAGCTACGAGCAGTACTTC
TRBJ1-2,.,.,TRBV10-3,CAISEGQYGYTF,TGTGCCATCAGTGAGGGACAGTATGGCTACACCTTC
TRBJ1-2,TRBD1,.,TRBV6-5,CASSDRDRVYGYTF,TGTGCCAGCAGCGATCGGGACAGGGTCTATGGCTACACCTTC
TRBJ1-2,TRBD1,.,TRBV27,CASSTRQGDYGYTF,TGTGCCAGCAGCACTAGACAGGGAGACTATGGCTACACCTTC
TRBJ2-2,TRBD1,once,TRBV27,CASRRQGAFGELFF,TGTGCCAGCAGGAGACAGGGGGCATTCGGGGAGCTGTTTTTT
TRBJ1-5,.,.,TRBV30,CAWSPPIREIQPQHF,TGTGCCTGGAGTCCGCCTATCAGGGAAATTCAGCCCCAGCATTTT
TRBJ2-5,.,.,TRBV10-1,CASSESTGRETQYF,TGCGCCAGCAGTGAGTCAACTGGTCGGGAGACCCAGTACTTC
TRBJ1-1,.,.,TRBV18,CASSLRNTEAFF,TGTGCCAGCTCACTCCGGAACACTGAAGCTTTCTTT
TRBJ1-1,.,few,TRBV9,CASSATVMNTEAFF,TGTGCCAGCAGCGCAACAGTGATGAACACTGAAGCTTTCTTT
TRBJ1-2,.,.,TRBV5-5,CASSSRTANYGYTF,TGTGCCAGCAGCTCCAGGACAGCTAACTATGGCTACACCTTC
TRBJ1-1,.,.,TRBV7-3,CASQRAFEAFF,TGTGCCAGCCAGAGGGCCTTTGAAGCTTTCTTT
TRBJ1-6,.,.,TRBV19,CASRDSESSYNSPLHF,TGTGCCAGTAGAGACAGCGAGAGCTCCTATAATTCACCCCTCCACTTT
TRBJ1-3,TRBD1,.,TRBV11-2,CASSSLLRDRFSGNTIYF,TGTGCCAGCAGCTCTCTATTACGGGACAGATTCTCTGGAAACACCATATATTTT
TRBJ1-5,.,few,TRBV28,CASSEKQQPQHF,TGTGCCAGCAGTGAAAAACAACAGCCCCAGCATTTT
TRBJ1-2,.,.,TRBV12-3/TRBV12-4,CASSQGTTKGYTF,TGTGCCAGCAGCCAGGGGACCACTAAGGGCTACACCTTC
TRBJ1-2,.,.,TRBV2,CASSPGGNYGYTF,TGTGCCAGCAGCCCCGGGGGGAACTATGGCTACACCTTC
TRBJ2-3,.,.,TRBV5-1,CASSLPASSDTQYF,TGCGCCAGCAGCTTGCCCGCTAGCTCAGATACGCAGTATTTT
TRBJ1-1,.,.,TRBV2,CASITTGTSGTEAFF,TGTGCCAGCATCACGACAGGCACCTCAGGCACTGAAGCTTTCTTT
TRBJ2-3,TRBD1,.,TRBV2,CASRQGAADTQYF,TGTGCCAGCAGACAGGGGGCCGCAGATACGCAGTATTTT
TRBJ2-1,TRBD2,.,TRBV4-2,CASSQEPSGGQSSYNEQFF,TGTGCCAGCAGCCAAGAACCTAGCGGGGGGCAAAGCTCCTACAATGAGCAGTTCTTC
TRBJ2-7,TRBD2,.,TRBV10-3,CAIRGGTEVYEQYF,TGTGCCATCAGGGGGGGGACGGAAGTCTACGAGCAGTACTTC